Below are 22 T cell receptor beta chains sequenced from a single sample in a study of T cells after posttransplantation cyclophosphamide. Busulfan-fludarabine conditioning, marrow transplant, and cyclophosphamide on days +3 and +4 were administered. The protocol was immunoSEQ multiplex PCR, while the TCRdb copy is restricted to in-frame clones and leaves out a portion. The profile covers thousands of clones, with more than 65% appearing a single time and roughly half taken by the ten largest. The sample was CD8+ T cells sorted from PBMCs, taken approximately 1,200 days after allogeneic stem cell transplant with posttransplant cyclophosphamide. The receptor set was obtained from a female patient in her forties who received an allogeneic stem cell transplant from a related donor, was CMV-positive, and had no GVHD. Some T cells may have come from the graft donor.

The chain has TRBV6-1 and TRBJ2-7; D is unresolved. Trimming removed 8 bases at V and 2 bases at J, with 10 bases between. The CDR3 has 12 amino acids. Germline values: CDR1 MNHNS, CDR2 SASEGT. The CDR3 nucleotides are TGTGCCAGCTTAACAGATACCTACGAGCAGTACTTC. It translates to CASLTDTYEQYF.

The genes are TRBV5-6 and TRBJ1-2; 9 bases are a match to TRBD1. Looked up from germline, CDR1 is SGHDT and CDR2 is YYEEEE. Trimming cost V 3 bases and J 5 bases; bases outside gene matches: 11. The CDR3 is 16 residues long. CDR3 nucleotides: TGTGCCAGCAGCTGGGACCGACAGGGGGAAGAGTATGGCTACACCTTC. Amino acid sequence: CASSWDRQGEEYGYTF. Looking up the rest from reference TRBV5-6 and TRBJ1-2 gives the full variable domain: DAGVTQSPTHLIKTRGQQVTLRCSPKSGHDTVSWYQQALGQGPQFIFQYYEEEERQRGNFPDRFSGHQFPNYSSELNVNALLLGDSALYLCASSWDRQGEEYGYTFGSGTRLTVV.

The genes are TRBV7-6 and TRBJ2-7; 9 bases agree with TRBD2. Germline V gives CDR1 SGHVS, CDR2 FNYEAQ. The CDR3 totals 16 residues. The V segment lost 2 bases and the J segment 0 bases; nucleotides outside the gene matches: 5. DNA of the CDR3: TGTGCCAGCAGCTTAAGCGGGGGGCAGGCCTCCTACGAGCAGTACTTC. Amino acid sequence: CASSLSGGQASYEQYF.

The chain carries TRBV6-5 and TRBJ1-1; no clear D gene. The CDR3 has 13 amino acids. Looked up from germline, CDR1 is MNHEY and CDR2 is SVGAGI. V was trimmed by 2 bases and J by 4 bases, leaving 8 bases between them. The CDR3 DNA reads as TGTGCCAGCAGTTACGGGCAGTCCACTGAAGCTTTCTTT. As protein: CASSYGQSTEAFF.

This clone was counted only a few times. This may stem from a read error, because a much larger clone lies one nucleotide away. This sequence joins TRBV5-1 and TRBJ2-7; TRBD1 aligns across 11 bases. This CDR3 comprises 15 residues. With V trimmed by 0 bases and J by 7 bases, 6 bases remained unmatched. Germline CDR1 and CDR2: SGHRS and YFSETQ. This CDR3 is CASSLGDRGVREQYF. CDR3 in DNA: TGCGCCAGCAGCTTGGGGGACAGGGGGGTTCGGGAGCAGTACTTC.

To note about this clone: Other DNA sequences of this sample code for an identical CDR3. The CDR3 region has the DNA TGTGCCAGCTTTTTCAGGCAGGGGACGGCCTACGAGCAGTACTTC. The encoded protein is CASFFRQGTAYEQYF. The chain links TRBV9 to TRBJ2-7, with D possibly being TRBD1 (6 bases). Germline lookup yields CDR1 SGDLS and CDR2 YYNGEE. This CDR3 is 15 amino acids long. V was shortened by 7 bases and J by 2 bases, with 19 bases between the two germline ends.

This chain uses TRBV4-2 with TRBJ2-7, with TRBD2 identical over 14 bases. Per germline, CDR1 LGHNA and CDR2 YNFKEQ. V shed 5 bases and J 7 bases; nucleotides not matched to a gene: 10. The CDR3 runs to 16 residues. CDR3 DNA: TGTGCCAGCAGCGGAACGACTAGCGGGGGGGATGGTGAGCAGTACTTC. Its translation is CASSGTTSGGDGEQYF.

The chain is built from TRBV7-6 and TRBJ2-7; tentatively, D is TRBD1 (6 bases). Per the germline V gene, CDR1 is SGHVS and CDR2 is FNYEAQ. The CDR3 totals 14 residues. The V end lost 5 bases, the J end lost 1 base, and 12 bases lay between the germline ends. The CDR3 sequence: CASSEEGESYEQYF. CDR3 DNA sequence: TGTGCCAGCAGCGAAGAGGGGGAATCCTACGAGCAGTACTTC.

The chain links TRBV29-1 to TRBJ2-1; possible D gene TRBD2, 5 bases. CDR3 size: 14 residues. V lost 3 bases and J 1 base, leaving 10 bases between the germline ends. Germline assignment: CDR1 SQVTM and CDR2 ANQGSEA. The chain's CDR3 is CSVDGIHSYNEQFF. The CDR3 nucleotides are TGCAGCGTTGACGGGATACATTCCTACAATGAGCAGTTCTTC.

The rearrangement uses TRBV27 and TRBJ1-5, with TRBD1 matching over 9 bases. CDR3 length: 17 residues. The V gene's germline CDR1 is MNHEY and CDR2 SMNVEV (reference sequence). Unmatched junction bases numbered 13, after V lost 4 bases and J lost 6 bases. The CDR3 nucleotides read TGTGCCAGCAGTTCCTCCGGGACAGGGCTCGGGGGTCAGCCCCAGCATTTT. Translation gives CASSSSGTGLGGQPQHF.

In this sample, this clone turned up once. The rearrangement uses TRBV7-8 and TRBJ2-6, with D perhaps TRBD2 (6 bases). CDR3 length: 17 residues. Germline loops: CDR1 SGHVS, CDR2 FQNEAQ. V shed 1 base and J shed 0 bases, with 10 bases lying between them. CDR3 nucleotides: TGTGCCAGCAGCTTAGGGGACTCCAGCTCTGGGGCCAACGTCCTGACTTTC. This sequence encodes CASSLGDSSSGANVLTF.

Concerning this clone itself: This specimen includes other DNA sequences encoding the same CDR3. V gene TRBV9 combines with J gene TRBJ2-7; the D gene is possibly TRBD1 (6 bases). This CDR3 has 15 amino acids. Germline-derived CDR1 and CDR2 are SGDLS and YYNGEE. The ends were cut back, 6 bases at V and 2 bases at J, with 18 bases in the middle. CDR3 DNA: TGTGCCAGCATTTTCAGGCAGGGGACGGCCTACGAGCAGTACTTC. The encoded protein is CASIFRQGTAYEQYF.

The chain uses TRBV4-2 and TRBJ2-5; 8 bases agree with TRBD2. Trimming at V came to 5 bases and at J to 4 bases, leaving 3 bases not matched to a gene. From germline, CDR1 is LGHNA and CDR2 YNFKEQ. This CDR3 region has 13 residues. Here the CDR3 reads CASSESGGETQYF. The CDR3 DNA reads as TGTGCCAGCAGCGAAAGCGGGGGAGAGACCCAGTACTTC.

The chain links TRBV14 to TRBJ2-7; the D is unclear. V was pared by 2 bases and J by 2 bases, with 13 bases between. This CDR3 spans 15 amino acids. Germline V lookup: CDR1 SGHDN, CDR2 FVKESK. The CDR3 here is CASSQSGSLTYEQYF. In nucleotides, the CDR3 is TGTGCCAGCAGCCAATCGGGTAGCCTTACCTACGAGCAGTACTTC.

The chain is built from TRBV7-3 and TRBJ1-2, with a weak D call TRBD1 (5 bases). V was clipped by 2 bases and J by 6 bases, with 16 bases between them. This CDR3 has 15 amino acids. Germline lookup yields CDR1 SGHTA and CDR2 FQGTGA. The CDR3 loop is CASSLYAGRRDGYTF. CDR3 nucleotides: TGTGCCAGCAGCTTATACGCGGGACGGAGGGATGGCTACACCTTC.

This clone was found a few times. The CDR3 nucleotides read TGTGCCAGCAACACAGGGGGTCGGGACATTCAGTACTTC. Translating it yields CASNTGGRDIQYF. This chain connects TRBV9 to TRBJ2-4; 8 bases are a match to TRBD1. The germline V gene encodes CDR1 SGDLS and CDR2 YYNGEE. This CDR3 comprises 13 residues. After removal of 6 bases from V and 8 bases from J, the junction contained 7 bases not matched to a gene.

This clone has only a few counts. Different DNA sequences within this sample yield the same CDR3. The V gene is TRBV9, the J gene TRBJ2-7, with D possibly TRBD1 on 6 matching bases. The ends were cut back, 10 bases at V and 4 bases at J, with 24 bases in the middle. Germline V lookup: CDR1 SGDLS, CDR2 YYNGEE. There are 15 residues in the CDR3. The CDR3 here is CACFFKQGTAYEQYF. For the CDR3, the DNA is TGTGCCTGCTTTTTCAAGCAGGGGACGGCATACGAGCAGTACTTC.

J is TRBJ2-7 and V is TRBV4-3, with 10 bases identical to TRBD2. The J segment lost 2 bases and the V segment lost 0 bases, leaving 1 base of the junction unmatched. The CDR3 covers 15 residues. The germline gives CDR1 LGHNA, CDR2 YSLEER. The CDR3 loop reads CASSQELAGTYEQYF. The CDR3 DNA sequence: TGCGCCAGCAGCCAAGAACTAGCGGGAACCTACGAGCAGTACTTC.

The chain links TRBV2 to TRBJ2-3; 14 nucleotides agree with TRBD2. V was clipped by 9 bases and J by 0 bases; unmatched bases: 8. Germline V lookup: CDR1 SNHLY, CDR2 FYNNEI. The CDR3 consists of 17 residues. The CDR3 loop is CARAGTSGGTSTDTQYF. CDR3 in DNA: TGTGCCAGAGCCGGGACTAGCGGGGGAACTAGCACAGATACGCAGTATTTT.

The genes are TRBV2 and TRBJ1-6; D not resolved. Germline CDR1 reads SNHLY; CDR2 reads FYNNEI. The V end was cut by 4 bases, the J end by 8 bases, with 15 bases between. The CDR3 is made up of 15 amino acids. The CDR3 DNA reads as TGTGCCAGCAGTGGCCTAAGGCAAGAGGATTCACCCCTCCACTTT. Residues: CASSGLRQEDSPLHF.

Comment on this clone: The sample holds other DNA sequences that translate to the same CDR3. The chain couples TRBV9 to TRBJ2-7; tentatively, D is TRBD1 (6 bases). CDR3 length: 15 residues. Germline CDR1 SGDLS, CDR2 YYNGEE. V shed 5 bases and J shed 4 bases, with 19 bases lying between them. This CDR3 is CASSFKQGTAYEQYF. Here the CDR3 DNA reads TGTGCCAGCAGTTTCAAGCAGGGGACGGCATACGAGCAGTACTTC.

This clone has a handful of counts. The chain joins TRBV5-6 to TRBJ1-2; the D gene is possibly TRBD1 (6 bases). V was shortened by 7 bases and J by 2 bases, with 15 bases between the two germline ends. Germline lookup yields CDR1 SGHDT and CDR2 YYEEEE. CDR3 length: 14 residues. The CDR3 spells CASSSGAINYGYTF. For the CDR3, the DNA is TGTGCCAGCTCCTCAGGGGCGATCAACTATGGCTACACCTTC.